This paragraph covers one T cell receptor (beta chain) sequence. This clone has only one observation. Its antigen is unknown. One base away there is no much larger clone; base qualities are not given. The collaborating institutions used their own protocols to collect whole blood in K2EDTA tubes. Collaborator samples were shipped for TCRbeta analysis as frozen whole blood, isolated PBMCs, or DNA extracted from either sample type. TCRbeta CDR3 regions were amplified from genomic DNA by means of the immunoSEQ Assay, a bias-controlled multiplex PCR. As for the authors' bioinformatics: The number of nucleated cells in each sample was estimated by amplification of reference gene primers within the assay. To quantify the absolute abundance of each unique TCRbeta CDR3 rearrangement, sequence reads were collapsed and filtered. For each sample, productive Simpson clonality was calculated as the square root of Simpson's diversity index over productive rearrangements. TCRdb holds this immuneACCESS table with in-frame rearrangements only. Some clones are missing; in checked studies, unresolved V genes explain under half, and the rest has no known cause. That table supplies the V and J calls and clone size; D and trimming were determined from the DNA. The sample table contains approximately 150,000 clones; only one count was recorded for around 90% of them. The ten top clones hold 18% of the sample.

The sample belongs to a study of blood T cell repertoires in COVID-19 (dated by TCRdb to the early 2020s). General notes on the study: Samples covering the acute and convalescent phases of COVID-19 were provided by collaborators in the United States, Italy and Spain. The material from the prospective study consisted of cDNA or gDNA derived from T cells, B-cell-depleted T cells, or PBMCs. The dataset comprised deeply sampled blood TCRbeta repertoires from subjects exposed to, actively infected with, or recovered from COVID-19. A freely available public database, intended as a resource for researchers studying the immune response to SARS-CoV-2, is where the repertoires were released. Samples were obtained from the ongoing ImmuneRACE study (first 160 participants) and from 950 to 1,500 subjects provided by 6 global collaborators. Nearly every sample came with metadata listing a de-identified subject ID, COVID-19 status, age in years and sex. Where HLA class I and class II types were available, the types were taken from metadata supplied by the sample provider, not from assay-based typing.

General conclusions and limits of the study: The quantity of clinical and demographic metadata differed by source and by participant and was supplied without curation.

The CDR3 measures 14 amino acids from cysteine to phenylalanine. CDR3 DNA only is kept here, 42 bases in frame from base 1. V gives up 0 bases and J gives up 4 bases, and the segment between their germline ends measures 10 bases. The CDR1 and CDR2 encoded by the germline V gene are SGHRS and YFSETQ. Recombination joined TRBV5-1 with TRBJ1-2, and the D gene may be TRBD1, 5 bases matching. Sequencing was performed on peripheral blood. The receptor was derived from a man aged 55 to 69 with active or convalescent COVID-19. The DNA is as follows: TGCGCCAGCAGCTTGGCTGGCAGGGCCTATGGCTACACCTTC. Its protein product is CASSLAGRAYGYTF.